These 8 T cell receptor beta chains were sequenced from one sample in a study of Ad26.COV2.S vaccination and SARS-CoV-2 variants (dated by TCRdb to 2020 to 2023). The library was made by the immunoSEQ multiplex PCR assay. The table comes from immuneACCESS by way of TCRdb, which keeps in-frame sequences with V and J called. Part of the clones is missing from these tables; in studies checked, under half for an unresolved V gene and the rest for unknown reasons. The sample table lists roughly 350,000 clones, around nine tenths of them with a count of one. The ten largest clonotypes hold more than 3% of the sample. The treatment or condition label here, explained by the study, means: approximately 18 received Ad26.COV2.S at low or high dose, single or two shots; five or six received placebo; per-sample allocation not given. For vaccine and placebo recipients, the sequenced repertoires came from samples collected on day 63 after the first injection.

The input for sequencing was peripheral blood, taken in a trial of Ad26.COV2.S vaccine versus placebo. These receptors were taken from a person aged 18 to 65 who received the Ad26.COV2.S COVID-19 vaccine or a placebo.

V usage is TRBV6-5 and J usage is TRBJ2-1, with D unresolved. Trimming cost V 2 bases and J 1 base, with 6 bases left between them. Looked up from germline, CDR1 is MNHEY and CDR2 is SVGAGI. The CDR3 is 14 residues long. CDR3 in amino acids: CASSYSGSYNEQFF. CDR3 in DNA: TGTGCCAGCAGTTACAGTGGGTCCTACAATGAGCAGTTCTTC.

This chain uses TRBV14 with TRBJ1-2; D possibly corresponds to TRBD1 (5 bases). The CDR3 has 15 residues. V shed 0 bases and J shed 7 bases, with 15 bases lying between them. Germline V gene lookup returns CDR1 SGHDN and CDR2 FVKESK. The CDR3 loop reads CASSQDRGARRGYTF. Written as DNA, the CDR3 is TGTGCCAGCAGCCAAGATCGCGGGGCCAGACGTGGCTACACCTTC.

The chain uses TRBV5-1 and TRBJ1-1; D is undetermined. Trimming removed 5 bases from V and 5 bases from J, with 13 bases in between. Germline V gene lookup returns CDR1 SGHRS and CDR2 YFSETQ. The CDR3 has 13 residues. The CDR3 bases are TGCGCCAGCAGTTTGACCGGGAGAACTGAAGCTTTCTTT. This codes for CASSLTGRTEAFF.

V usage is TRBV19 and J usage is TRBJ2-3, with D hard to call. The CDR3 totals 14 residues. The ends were cut back, 2 bases at V and 2 bases at J, with 8 bases in the middle. Looked up from germline, CDR1 is LNHDA and CDR2 is SQIVND (reference sequence). The CDR3 DNA reads TGTGCCAGTAGTATATTTTATTCCACAGATACGCAGTATTTT. Amino acids: CASSIFYSTDTQYF.

The J gene is TRBJ2-5, the V gene TRBV20-1; D is uncertain. The CDR3 is 15 amino acids. V lost 3 bases and J lost 1, with 15 bases in between. Germline CDR1 reads DFQATT; CDR2 reads SNEGSKA (reference sequence). The chain's CDR3 is CSASFQTPRQETQYF. DNA for the CDR3: TGCAGTGCTAGTTTTCAGACACCCCGCCAAGAGACCCAGTACTTC.

The table lists this clone with a few counts. CDR3 in amino acids: CATSDFVTDSLHF. Written as DNA, the CDR3 is TGTGCCACCAGTGATTTTGTGACGGACTCCCTCCACTTT. This chain connects TRBV24-1 to TRBJ1-6; D gene ambiguous. Germline V gene sequence: CDR1 KGHDR, CDR2 SFDVKD. This CDR3 region has 13 residues. V was shortened by 1 base and J by 14 bases, with 11 bases between the two germline ends.

This clone has just one count. The chain carries TRBV7-9 and TRBJ1-4; possible D gene TRBD1, 6 bases. V was cut by 5 bases and J by 5 bases, with 12 bases left in between. The CDR3 is made up of 14 amino acids. Germline CDR1 and CDR2: SEHNR and FQNEAQ (reference sequence). The CDR3 is CASSQTGANEKLFF. As DNA, the CDR3 is TGTGCCAGCAGCCAGACAGGAGCAAATGAAAAACTGTTTTTT.

This chain uses TRBV12-5 with TRBJ2-7; D remains ambiguous. Germline loops: CDR1 LGHNT, CDR2 FRNRAP. The V end lost 2 bases, the J end lost 6 bases, and 8 bases lay between the germline ends. This CDR3 has 12 amino acids. The CDR3 here is CASGLWEFEQYF. The CDR3 region has the DNA TGTGCTAGTGGTTTGTGGGAATTCGAGCAGTACTTC.